These T cell receptor beta chains were read from a single sample in a study of follicular helper T cells after annual influenza vaccination. Produced via immunoSEQ multiplex PCR; TCRdb's table is partial and in-frame only. The sample records more than 13,000 clones, roughly 74% being singletons. The source was CXCR5- memory CD4+ T cells sorted from blood, collected on the day of influenza vaccination. These TCRs come from an adult who received the influenza vaccine. The CDR3 runs from the conserved cysteine through the conserved F or W. D genes are given only for firm matches. The size field is filled for only some rows; it gives once, few, many or a size class.

. TRBJ1-2 TRBV7-2 TRBD1 TGTGCCAGCAGCGTTGACAGGGTTAATGGCTACACCTTC CASSVDRVNGYTF
. TRBJ1-3 TRBV18 . TGTGCCAGCTCTCCCGACAGGTCCTCTGGAAACACCATATATTTT CASSPDRSSGNTIYF
. TRBJ1-1 TRBV5-5 . TGTGCCAGCAACAAGGCCCCGGGGGCGGGCACTGAAGCTTTCTTT CASNKAPGAGTEAFF
. TRBJ2-3 TRBV10-3 TRBD2 TGTGCCATCCGTCCGACTAGCGAGGGCACAGATACGCAGTATTTT CAIRPTSEGTDTQYF
. TRBJ2-1 TRBV28 TRBD2 TGTGCCAGCAGCACTCAGCGGGGGTCCTACAATGAGCAGTTCTTC CASSTQRGSYNEQFF
few TRBJ1-6 TRBV4-1 . TGCGCCAGCAGCCAAGGGTCCCTTCGGTCCCTTCGGTCACCCCTCCACTTT CASSQGSLRSLRSPLHF
. TRBJ1-1 TRBV30 . TGTGCCTGGAGTATGACACCGAACACTGAAGCTTTCTTT CAWSMTPNTEAFF
. TRBJ1-5 TRBV11-2 . TGTGCCAGCAGCTTACACGCAGGGAGCAATCAGCCCCAGCATTTT CASSLHAGSNQPQHF
once TRBJ2-3 TRBV7-2 . TGTGCCAGCAGCTTAGTGCGGGGCGGGACAGATACGCAGTATTTT CASSLVRGGTDTQYF
medium-sized TRBJ1-1 TRBV18 . TGTGCCAGCTCACCAGTAAAGGATCACACTGAAGCTTTCTTT CASSPVKDHTEAFF
once TRBJ2-5 TRBV7-9 . TGTGCCAGCAGCTTCTGGGGCGCGGGAGAGACCCAGTACTTC CASSFWGAGETQYF
. TRBJ2-3 TRBV28 . TGTGCCAGCAGTCCCTCCCAGGGTAGAAGAAATACGCAGTATTTT CASSPSQGRRNTQYF
. TRBJ2-7 TRBV6-5 . TGTGCCAGCAGTGCCGGCTACGAGCAGTACTTC CASSAGYEQYF
. TRBJ2-5 TRBV18 . TGTGCCAGCTCACCACTTACAGGGTCGGGAGAGACCCAGTACTTC CASSPLTGSGETQYF
once TRBJ2-3 TRBV7-2 TRBD2 TGTGCCAGCACCATCGATTGGGTGACGGGGGGGCCGGGAACAGATACGCAGTATTTT CASTIDWVTGGPGTDTQYF
. TRBJ1-2 TRBV6-6 TRBD1 TGTGCCAGCAGCGACGTCGGACAGGGGAATCGTGGCTACACCTTC CASSDVGQGNRGYTF
. TRBJ2-5 TRBV5-1 TRBD2 TGCGCCAGCAGCTTGGCCCCTAGCGGGAAAGAGACCCAGTACTTC CASSLAPSGKETQYF
. TRBJ2-7 TRBV6-1 . TGTGCCAGCAGTGTGGCTAGACGGGCTAGAGAGCAGTACTTC CASSVARRAREQYF
. TRBJ2-1 TRBV5-1 TRBD1 TGCGCCAGCAGCTTGGGTGGCCGACAGGGTACCCGGGGCAATGAGCAGTTCTTC CASSLGGRQGTRGNEQFF
. TRBJ2-7 TRBV5-4 TRBD1 TGTGCCAGCAGCAAGCGCGGGACAGGGCTTGACGAGCAGTACTTC CASSKRGTGLDEQYF
once TRBJ2-7 TRBV5-4 . TGTGCCAGCAGCCTGAACAGGGAAGACGAGCAGTACTTC CASSLNREDEQYF
once TRBJ2-5 TRBV10-3 TRBD2 TGTGCCATCAGTGAGCGGACGGACGGGGGGGCCCAGTACTTC CAISERTDGGAQYF
. TRBJ2-5 TRBV6-1 . TGTGCCAGCAGTGATCAAGAGACCCAGTACTTC CASSDQETQYF
. TRBJ1-1 TRBV6-5 . TGTGCCAGCAGTCCTATACGCACGAACACTGAAGCTTTCTTT CASSPIRTNTEAFF
. TRBJ1-5 TRBV4-2 . TGTGCCAGCAGCCAAGTCAAGGTAAAGAATCAGCCCCAGCATTTT CASSQVKVKNQPQHF
. TRBJ1-2 TRBV7-2 . TGTGCCAGCAGCTTAGGGGTTGGTAGGGCAGTTAACTATGGCTACACCTTC CASSLGVGRAVNYGYTF
. TRBJ2-7 TRBV28 TRBD1 TGTGCCAGCAGCCCCGGGACAGGGGAACGCGAGCAGTACTTC CASSPGTGEREQYF
. TRBJ2-1 TRBV27 . TGTGCCAGCAGTTTATTAGGGAAGAATGAGCAGTTCTTC CASSLLGKNEQFF
. TRBJ2-5 TRBV11-2 . TGTGCCAGCAGCCAAACCGGGACAAGACTCCAAGAGACCCAGTACTTC CASSQTGTRLQETQYF
. TRBJ2-7 TRBV28 . TGTGCCAGCAGTACCGGGACCGCCTCCTACGAGCAGTACTTC CASSTGTASYEQYF
. TRBJ1-4 TRBV7-9 . TGTGCCAGCAGCTTGGTGGATAATGAAAAACTGTTTTTT CASSLVDNEKLFF
. TRBJ2-2 TRBV5-1 TRBD2 TGCGCCAGCAAGTGGGGTATTCGGGGGGCGAACACCGGGGAGCTGTTTTTT CASKWGIRGANTGELFF
. TRBJ2-5 TRBV18 . TGTGCCAGCTCACCCACCCTCCAAGAGACCCAGTACTTC CASSPTLQETQYF
. TRBJ1-4 TRBV6-5 TRBD1 TGTGCCAGCACTTTACATGGGACAGAGACTGAAAAACTGTTTTTT CASTLHGTETEKLFF
once TRBJ2-7 TRBV5-4 . TGTGCCAGCAGCCCCCGGACAGAAAAATACCCCTACGAGCAGTACTTC CASSPRTEKYPYEQYF
. TRBJ2-3 TRBV5-1 . TGCGCCAGCAGCTTGGCCAGGCTCGGCGGGGGCGGGACAGATACGCAGTATTTT CASSLARLGGGGTDTQYF
. TRBJ1-1 TRBV5-1 . TGCGCCAGCAGCTTGCAGGAGGGGTTCCCTGAAGCTTTCTTT CASSLQEGFPEAFF
. TRBJ1-2 TRBV7-9 TRBD1 TGTGCCAGCAGCAACACAGGGGGCCCGGGGAATGGCTACACCTTC CASSNTGGPGNGYTF
. TRBJ2-2 TRBV7-3 . TGTGCCAGCATGGGTACCGGGGAGCTGTTTTTT CASMGTGELFF
. TRBJ2-7 TRBV11-2 TRBD1 TGTGCCAGCAGATCGACAGGGGTCCACGAGCAGTACTTC CASRSTGVHEQYF
few TRBJ2-7 TRBV18 TRBD1 TGTGCCAGCTCCGTACGGGGGACAGGGTCCAACGAGCAGTACTTC CASSVRGTGSNEQYF
few TRBJ2-6 TRBV5-1 TRBD1 TGCGCCAGCGGGACAGGGAGCTCTGGGGCCAACGTCCTGACTTTC CASGTGSSGANVLTF
. TRBJ1-5 TRBV9 . TGTGCCAGCACCCCGACGGACGGGAAGAATCAGCCCCAGCATTTT CASTPTDGKNQPQHF
. TRBJ1-1 TRBV6-1 . TGTGCCAGCAGACCCCGGGACACTGAAGCTTTCTTT CASRPRDTEAFF
once TRBJ1-2 TRBV4-2 . TGTGCCAGCAGCCAAACCAGGGAAGAGGATGGCTACACCTTC CASSQTREEDGYTF
once TRBJ2-3 TRBV11-3 . TGTGCCAGCAGCTCGATTAGCGGAACAGATACGCAGTATTTT CASSSISGTDTQYF
once TRBJ2-1 TRBV11-2 TRBD1 TGTGCCAGCAGCTTAGATTCAGGGACAGGGACAATCAATGAGCAGTTCTTC CASSLDSGTGTINEQFF
. TRBJ2-7 TRBV18 . TGTGCCAGCTCACCACCCTATTCTCGCTACGAGCAGTACTTC CASSPPYSRYEQYF
. TRBJ1-4 TRBV7-2 . TGTGCCAGCAGCACTTCAGAGACAACTAATGAAAAACTGTTTTTT CASSTSETTNEKLFF